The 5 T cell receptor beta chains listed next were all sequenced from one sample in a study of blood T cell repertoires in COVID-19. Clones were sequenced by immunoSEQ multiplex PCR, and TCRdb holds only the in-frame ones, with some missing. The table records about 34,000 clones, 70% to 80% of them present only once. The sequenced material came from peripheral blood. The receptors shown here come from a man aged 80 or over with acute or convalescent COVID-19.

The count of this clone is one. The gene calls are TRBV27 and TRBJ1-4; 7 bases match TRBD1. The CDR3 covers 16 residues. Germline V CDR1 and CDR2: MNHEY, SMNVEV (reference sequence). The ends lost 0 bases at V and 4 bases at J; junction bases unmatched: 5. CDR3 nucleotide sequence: TGTGCCAGCAGTTTATCCGGACAGGTTCTTAATGAAAAACTGTTTTTT. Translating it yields CASSLSGQVLNEKLFF.

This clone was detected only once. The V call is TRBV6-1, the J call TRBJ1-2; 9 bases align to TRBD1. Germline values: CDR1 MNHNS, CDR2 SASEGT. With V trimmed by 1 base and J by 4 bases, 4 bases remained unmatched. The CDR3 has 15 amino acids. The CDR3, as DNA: TGTGCCAGCAGTGAAGGGACAGGGGCAAGCTATGGCTACACCTTC. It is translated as CASSEGTGASYGYTF.

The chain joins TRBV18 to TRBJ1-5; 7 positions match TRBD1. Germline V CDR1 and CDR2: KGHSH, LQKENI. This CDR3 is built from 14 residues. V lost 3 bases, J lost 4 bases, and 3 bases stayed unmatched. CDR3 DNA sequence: TGTGCCAGCTCACCGGACAGGACGAATCAGCCCCAGCATTTT. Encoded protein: CASSPDRTNQPQHF.

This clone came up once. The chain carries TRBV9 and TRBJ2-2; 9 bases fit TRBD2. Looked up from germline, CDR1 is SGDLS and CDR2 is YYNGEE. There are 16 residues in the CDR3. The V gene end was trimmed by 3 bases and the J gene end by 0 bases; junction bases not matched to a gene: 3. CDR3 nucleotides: TGTGCCAGCAGCGCCAGACTAGCGGCGAACACCGGGGAGCTGTTTTTT. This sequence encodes CASSARLAANTGELFF.

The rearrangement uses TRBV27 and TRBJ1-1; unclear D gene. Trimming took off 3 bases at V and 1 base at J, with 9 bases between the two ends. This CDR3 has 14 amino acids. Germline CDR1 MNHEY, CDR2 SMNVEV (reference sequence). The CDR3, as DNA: TGTGCCAGCAGTTTCCGGCACAGGAACACTGAAGCTTTCTTT. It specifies CASSFRHRNTEAFF.